This TCR beta chain was captured by sequencing in a study of regulatory T cells in long-lasting Graves disease. Whole-study findings and limits: Patients with persistent disease shared some 3,000 public clonotypes, outpacing the 966 shared by new patients. Favored gene segments in persistent disease were TRBV28, TRBJ1-2 and TRBJ2-5.

The CDR3 has 16 amino acids. Germline CDR1 reads DFQATT; CDR2 reads SNEGSKA (reference sequence). Trimming cost V 3 bases and J 7 bases, with 24 bases left between them. With regard to this clonotype: Its target is not known.

The TCR beta library used iRepertoire HTBI primers with Arm-PCR amplification of CDR3. TCRdb processed the multiplex PCR reads anew with MiXCR; each CDR3 protein has one entry. The table includes about 460,000 distinct CDR3 sequences, about 22% detected once. Stated time point: persistent/refractory GD, antithyroid drugs over 5 years with positive TRAb. The authors made the TCR library using RNA they extracted from PBMCs. Graves' disease was diagnosed by American Thyroid Association guidelines. EDTA tubes were used for drawing nine milliliters of peripheral blood. The sample here was peripheral blood mononuclear cells (PBMCs), taken when the disease was refractory, from a patient treated with antithyroid drugs. The sequence derives from a female donor with Graves disease. This chain links TRBV20-1 with TRBJ1-2, with a tentative D call TRBD1 (5 bases). In DNA, the CDR3 is TGCAGTGCTAGTGGGGGTTTGGAGTCGCAGATCTTTGGCTACACCTTC. It is translated as CSASGGLESQIFGYTF.